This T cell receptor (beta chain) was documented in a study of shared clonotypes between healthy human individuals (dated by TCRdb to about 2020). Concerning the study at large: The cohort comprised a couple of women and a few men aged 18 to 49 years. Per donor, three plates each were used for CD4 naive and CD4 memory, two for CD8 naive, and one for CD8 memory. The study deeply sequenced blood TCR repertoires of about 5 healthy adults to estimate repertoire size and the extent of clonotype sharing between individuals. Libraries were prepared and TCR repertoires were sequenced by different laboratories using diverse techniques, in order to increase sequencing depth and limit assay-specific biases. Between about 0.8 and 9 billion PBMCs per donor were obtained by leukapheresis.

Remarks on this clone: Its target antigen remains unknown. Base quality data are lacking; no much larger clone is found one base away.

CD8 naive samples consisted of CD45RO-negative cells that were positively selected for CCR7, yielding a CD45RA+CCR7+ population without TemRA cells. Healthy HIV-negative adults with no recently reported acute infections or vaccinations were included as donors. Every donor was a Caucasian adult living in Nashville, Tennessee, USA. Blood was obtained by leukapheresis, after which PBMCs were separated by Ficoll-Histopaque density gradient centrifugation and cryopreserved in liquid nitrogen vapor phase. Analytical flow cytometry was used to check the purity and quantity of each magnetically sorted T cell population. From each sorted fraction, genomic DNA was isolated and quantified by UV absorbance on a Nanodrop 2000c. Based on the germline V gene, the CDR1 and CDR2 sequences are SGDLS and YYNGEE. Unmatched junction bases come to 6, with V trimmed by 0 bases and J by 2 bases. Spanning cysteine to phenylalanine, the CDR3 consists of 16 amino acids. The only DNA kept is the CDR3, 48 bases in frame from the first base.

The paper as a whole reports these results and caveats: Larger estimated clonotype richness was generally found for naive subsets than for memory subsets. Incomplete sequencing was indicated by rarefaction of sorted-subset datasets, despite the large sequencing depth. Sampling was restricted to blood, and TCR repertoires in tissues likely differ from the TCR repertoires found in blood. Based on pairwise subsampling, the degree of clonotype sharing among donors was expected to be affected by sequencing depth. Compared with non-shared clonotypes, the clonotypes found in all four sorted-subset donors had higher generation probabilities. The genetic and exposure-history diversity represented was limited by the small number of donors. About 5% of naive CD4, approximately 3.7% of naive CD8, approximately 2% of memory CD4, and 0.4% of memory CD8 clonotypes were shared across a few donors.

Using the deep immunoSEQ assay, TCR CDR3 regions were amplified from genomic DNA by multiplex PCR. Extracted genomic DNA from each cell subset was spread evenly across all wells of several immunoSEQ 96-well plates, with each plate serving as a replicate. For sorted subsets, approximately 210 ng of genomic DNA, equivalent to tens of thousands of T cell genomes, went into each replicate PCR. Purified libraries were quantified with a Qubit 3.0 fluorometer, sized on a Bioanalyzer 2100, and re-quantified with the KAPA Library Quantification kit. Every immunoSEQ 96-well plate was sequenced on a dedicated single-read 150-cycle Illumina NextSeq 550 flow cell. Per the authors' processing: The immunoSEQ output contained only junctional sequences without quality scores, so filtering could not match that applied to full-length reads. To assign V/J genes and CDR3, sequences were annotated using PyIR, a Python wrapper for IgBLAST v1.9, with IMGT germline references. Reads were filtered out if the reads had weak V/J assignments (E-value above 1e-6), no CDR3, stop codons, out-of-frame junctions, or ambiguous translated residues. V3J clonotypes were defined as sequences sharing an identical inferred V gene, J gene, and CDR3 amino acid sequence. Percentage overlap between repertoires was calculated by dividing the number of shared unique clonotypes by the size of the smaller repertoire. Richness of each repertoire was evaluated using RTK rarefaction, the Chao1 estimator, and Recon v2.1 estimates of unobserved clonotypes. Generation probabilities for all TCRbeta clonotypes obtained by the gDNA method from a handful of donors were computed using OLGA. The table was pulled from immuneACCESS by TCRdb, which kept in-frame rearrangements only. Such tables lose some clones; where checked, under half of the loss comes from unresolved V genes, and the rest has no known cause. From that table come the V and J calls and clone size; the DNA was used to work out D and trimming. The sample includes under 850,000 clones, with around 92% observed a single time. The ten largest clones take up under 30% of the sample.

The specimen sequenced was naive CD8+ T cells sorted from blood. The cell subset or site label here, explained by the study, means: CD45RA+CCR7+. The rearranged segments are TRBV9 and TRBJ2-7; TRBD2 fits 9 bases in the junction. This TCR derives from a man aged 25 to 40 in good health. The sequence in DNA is TGTGCCAGCAGCGTAGCAGGGCTAGCGGGAACCTACGAGCAGTACTTC. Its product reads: CASSVAGLAGTYEQYF.